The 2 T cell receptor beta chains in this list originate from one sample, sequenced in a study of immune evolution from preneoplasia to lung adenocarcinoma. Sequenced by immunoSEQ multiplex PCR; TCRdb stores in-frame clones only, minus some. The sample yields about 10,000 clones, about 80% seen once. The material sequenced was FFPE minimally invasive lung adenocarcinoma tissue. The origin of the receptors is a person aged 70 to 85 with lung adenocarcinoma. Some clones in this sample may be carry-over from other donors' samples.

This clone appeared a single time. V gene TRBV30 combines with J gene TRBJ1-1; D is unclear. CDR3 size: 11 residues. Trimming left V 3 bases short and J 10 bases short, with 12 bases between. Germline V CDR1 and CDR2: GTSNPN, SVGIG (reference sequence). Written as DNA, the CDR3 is TGTGCCTGGAGCCGAGACCCCGGAGCTTTCTTT. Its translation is CAWSRDPGAFF.

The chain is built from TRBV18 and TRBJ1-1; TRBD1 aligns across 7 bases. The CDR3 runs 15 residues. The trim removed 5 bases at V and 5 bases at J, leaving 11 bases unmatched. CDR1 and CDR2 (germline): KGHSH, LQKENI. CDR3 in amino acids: CASSNTQGSETEAFF. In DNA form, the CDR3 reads TGTGCCAGCTCAAATACACAGGGGTCGGAGACTGAAGCTTTCTTT.